This TCR beta chain was identified during a study of T cells in localized non-small cell lung cancer. Germline CDR1 and CDR2: MNHEY and SMNVEV (reference sequence). Trimming removed 0 bases at V and 9 bases at J, with 12 bases between. CDR3 length: 15 residues. A word on this clone: The antigen is undetermined.

Clones were read by immunoSEQ multiplex PCR, and TCRdb kept only the in-frame ones, dropping some. The sample shows about 39,000 clones, 70% to 80% of them seen only once. Study-wide findings and caveats: Within adjacent lung there appeared a median around 55 of the top 100 tumor clones. Uninvolved neighboring lung showed the greatest T cell clonality, exceeding tumor.

The receptor comes from a woman between 35 and 75 years old with stage II squamous cell lung carcinoma. The sequences come from PBMCs, collected before any cancer treatment. The chain carries TRBV27 and TRBJ1-6; D remains unclear. CDR3 nucleotide sequence: TGTGCCAGCAGTTTATCGCTAGGACTAGGTTCACCCCTCCACTTT. Protein: CASSLSLGLGSPLHF.